One and the same sample provided the 14 T cell receptor beta chains below, sequenced in a study of low-dose radiotherapy and immunotherapy resistance in tumors. TRAV- and TRBV-specific primers primed first-strand cDNA, covering alpha and beta chains. Both a constant-region primer and a V-primer adapter served to amplify TCRs across 20 PCR cycles. TCRdb re-analysed the reads in MiXCR, keeping a single row per CDR3 protein. The repertoire includes tens of thousands of distinct CDR3 sequences, around 31% of them detected once, and roughly 10% sits in the top ten. As to time point: before trial treatment. Sequences were derived from PBMCs, sampled before treatment. The receptors here all came from a female donor with ovarian cancer.

The genes are TRBV28 and TRBJ2-6; the D is unclear. Germline V gene data show CDR1 as MDHEN and CDR2 as SYDVKM. The germline V and J ends were trimmed by 6 bases and 3 bases, with 6 bases remaining between them. This CDR3 spans 13 amino acids. Here the CDR3 reads CASRRGGANVLTF. As DNA, the CDR3 is TGTGCCAGCAGGAGAGGTGGGGCCAACGTCCTGACTTTC.

To note about this clonotype: With only one base between it and a far larger clone, this is likely a read error. The chain links TRBV18 to TRBJ2-1, with D perhaps assigned TRBD1 or TRBD2 (6 bases each). V shed 1 base and J shed 13 bases, with 23 bases lying between them. The CDR3 has 16 amino acids. Germline V gene sequence: CDR1 KGHSH, CDR2 LQKENI. CDR3 in DNA: TGTGCCAGCTCACCACTAGGACAGTTCTACCGGGAGACCCAGTTCTTC. Amino acids: CASSPLGQFYRETQFF. Combining the CDR3 with reference TRBV18 and TRBJ2-1 gives the whole variable domain NAGVMQNPRHLVRRRGQEARLRCSPMKGHSHVYWYRQLPEEGLKFMVYLQKENIIDESGMPKERFSAEFPKEGPSILRIQQVVRGDSAAYFCASSPLGQFYRETQFFGPGTRLTVL.

This clonotype was found many times. The chain couples TRBV6-2 or TRBV6-3 to TRBJ2-7, with 7 bases fitting TRBD1. CDR1 is MNHEY, CDR2 SVGEGT, per germline. This CDR3 has 13 amino acids. The J segment lost 5 bases and the V segment lost 2 bases, leaving 3 bases of the junction unmatched. Here the CDR3 reads CASSYQTGNEQYF. For the CDR3, the DNA is TGTGCCAGCAGTTACCAGACAGGGAACGAGCAGTACTTC.

The CDR3 bases are TGTGCCAGCAGCTTTGGCCGGGTCACTGAAGCTTTCTTT. This codes for CASSFGRVTEAFF. This rearrangement joins TRBV13 to TRBJ1-1; D uncertain. CDR1 PRHDT and CDR2 FYEKMQ come from the germline V gene (reference sequence). The ends were cut back, 3 bases at V and 4 bases at J, with 9 bases in the middle. This CDR3 is built from 13 residues.

A note on this clonotype: A read error is likely here: a far larger clone is one base away. The gene calls are TRBV6-8 and TRBJ2-2; perhaps D is TRBD1 or TRBD2 (5 bases each). CDR1 is MNHGY and CDR2 is SAAAGT in the germline V gene. V was trimmed by 6 bases and J by 3 bases, leaving 11 bases between them. The CDR3 consists of 14 residues. This CDR3 is CASSRRGDTGELFF. The CDR3 DNA is TGTGCCAGCAGCAGGAGAGGGGACACCGGGGAGCTGTTTTTT.

On this clonotype: A far more abundant clone sits one base away, making this likely a read error. The J gene is TRBJ2-7, the V gene TRBV29-1, with 10 positions matching TRBD2. The V gene's germline CDR1 is SQVTM and CDR2 ANQGSEA. This CDR3 is built from 13 residues. The CDR3 reads CTGGTSGNNEQYF. The CDR3 nucleotides read TGCACCGGGGGTACTAGCGGGAACAATGAGCAGTACTTC.

This clonotype was seen ten or more times. The rearrangement uses TRBV9 and TRBJ1-5, with a possible D match to TRBD1 (5 bases). With 0 bases removed from V and 2 bases from J, the gap between germline ends came to 9 bases. The germline V gene has CDR1 SGDLS and CDR2 YYNGEE. This CDR3 has 15 residues. This CDR3 reads CASSVGDRGNQPQHF. CDR3 DNA: TGTGCCAGCAGCGTAGGGGACCGCGGCAATCAGCCCCAGCATTTT.

Comment on this clonotype: A clone one base away is much larger, so this may be a read error. The chain recombines TRBV9 with TRBJ2-1; 7 bases map to TRBD1. In germline, CDR1 is SGDLS, CDR2 YYNGEE. The CDR3 loop spans 15 amino acids. The junction had 10 bases not matched to a gene; V was cut back by 0 bases and J by 10 bases. The chain's CDR3 is CASSVVGRRGSEQFF. The CDR3 bases are TGTGCCAGCAGCGTAGTCGGGCGCAGGGGGTCCGAGCAGTTCTTC.

At least ten counts were recorded for this clonotype. This chain links TRBV20-1 with TRBJ2-7, with TRBD2 matching 11 bases. Unmatched junction bases numbered 9, after V lost 7 bases and J lost 4 bases. The CDR3 sequence is 14 residues long. Germline loops: CDR1 DFQATT, CDR2 SNEGSKA (reference sequence). The CDR3: CSGQTSGAGYEQYF. The CDR3 DNA reads as TGCAGTGGCCAGACTAGCGGGGCGGGGTACGAGCAGTACTTC.

The sample holds a few counts of this clonotype. CDR3 sequence (DNA): TGTGCCAGCAGCTTGGCCAGCGGCACAAGAGGGAACGGGGAGCTGTTTTTT. The encoded protein is CASSLASGTRGNGELFF. V usage is TRBV5-4 and J usage is TRBJ2-2; TRBD2 might be the D (5 bases). Germline V lookup: CDR1 SGHNT, CDR2 YYREEE (reference sequence). The CDR3 covers 17 residues. Trimming removed 0 bases from V and 7 bases from J, with 19 bases in between.

V gene TRBV7-2 combines with J gene TRBJ2-5, with D possibly TRBD2 on 6 matching bases. The V end was cut by 6 bases, the J end by 4 bases, with 12 bases between. The length of the CDR3 is 13 residues. CDR1 and CDR2 from the germline V gene are SGHTA and FQGNSA. The CDR3 spells CASRMVAAETQYF. Here the CDR3 DNA reads TGTGCCAGCAGGATGGTAGCGGCAGAGACCCAGTACTTC. Full variable domain (rest looked up from reference TRBV7-2 and TRBJ2-5): GAGVSQSPSNKVTEKGKDVELRCDPISGHTALYWYRQSLGQGLEFLIYFQGNSAPDKSGLPSDRFSAERTGGSVSTLTIQRTQQEDSAVYLCASRMVAAETQYFGPGTRLLVL.

This clonotype showed up just a few times. The rearrangement links TRBV6-1 to TRBJ2-7; 8 bases are shared with TRBD2. The germline gives CDR1 MNHNS, CDR2 SASEGT. The CDR3 covers 13 residues. The trim removed 8 bases at V and 3 bases at J, leaving 6 bases unmatched. CDR3 residues: CASPGGSLYEQYF. The CDR3 nucleotides read TGTGCCAGCCCGGGGGGGAGTCTCTACGAGCAGTACTTC.

This clonotype was found a few times. The gene calls are TRBV20-1 and TRBJ2-7; TRBD1 agrees at 10 bases. Per germline, CDR1 DFQATT and CDR2 SNEGSKA (reference sequence). The CDR3 length is 15 residues. The V gene end was trimmed by 0 bases and the J gene end by 3 bases; junction bases not matched to a gene: 5. The CDR3 loop is CSARDAGTGDYEQYF. The CDR3 DNA reads TGCAGTGCTAGAGACGCCGGGACAGGGGACTACGAGCAGTACTTC.

A single count supports this clonotype. The rearrangement joins TRBV4-1 to TRBJ2-4, with D perhaps matching TRBD2 (5 bases). Per the germline V gene, CDR1 is MGHRA and CDR2 is YSYEKL. The V and J ends lost 4 bases and 6 bases respectively, with 10 bases between them. This CDR3 contains 13 residues. The chain's CDR3 is CASSLGGGNIQYF. DNA of the CDR3: TGCGCCAGCAGCCTGGGCGGAGGAAACATTCAGTACTTC.